Below are 11 T cell receptor beta chains sequenced from a single sample in a study of blood T cell repertoires in COVID-19. Using immunoSEQ multiplex PCR, the repertoire was profiled, and TCRdb retains in-frame clones only, with some absent. Of about 240,000 clones in the sample, more than 85% were seen once. Sequencing used peripheral blood. The source of these receptors is a woman aged 70-85 years with active or convalescent COVID-19.

The V call is TRBV7-2, the J call TRBJ1-5; 7 nucleotides align to TRBD1. The CDR3 consists of 15 residues. Germline V CDR1 and CDR2: SGHTA, FQGNSA. Trimming took 1 base from V and 6 from J; bases not matched to a gene: 6. The CDR3 reads CASSLEAGQSQPQHF. As DNA, the CDR3 is TGTGCCAGCAGCTTAGAGGCGGGACAGAGTCAGCCCCAGCATTTT.

A few counts support this clone. The chain carries TRBV27 and TRBJ1-2, with 11 bases that match TRBD1. This CDR3 comprises 17 residues. J lost 6 bases, V lost 5 bases, and 14 bases had no gene match. From germline, CDR1 is MNHEY and CDR2 SMNVEV (reference sequence). The DNA of the CDR3 is TGTGCCAGCAGTCCCGGGACAGGGGGATTACGGGGACATGGCTACACCTTC. As protein: CASSPGTGGLRGHGYTF.

The chain's CDR3 is CASSANRGKNEKLFF. CDR3 coding DNA: TGTGCCAGCAGCGCGAACAGGGGAAAGAATGAAAAACTGTTTTTT. V is TRBV7-2 and J is TRBJ1-4; the match to TRBD1 covers 7 bases. Germline CDR1 reads SGHTA; CDR2 reads FQGNSA. V was pared by 5 bases and J by 5 bases, with 8 bases of the junction left unmatched. The CDR3 length is 15 residues.

This chain connects TRBV7-2 to TRBJ1-2; 8 bases fit TRBD1. The CDR3 contains 16 residues. Looked up from germline, CDR1 is SGHTA and CDR2 is FQGNSA. The junction had 6 bases not matched to a gene; V was cut back by 1 base and J by 2 bases. CDR3 sequence: CASSLGGQERNYGYTF. The CDR3 bases are TGTGCCAGCAGCTTAGGGGGACAGGAGCGGAACTATGGCTACACCTTC.

The CDR3 sequence is CASSNSGTGELFF. The DNA of the CDR3 is TGTGCCAGCAGCAATAGCGGCACCGGGGAGCTGTTTTTT. The V call is TRBV12-3 or TRBV12-4, the J call TRBJ2-2, with D tentatively TRBD2 (6 bases). V gave up 6 bases and J gave up 4 bases, with 9 bases separating them. This CDR3 spans 13 amino acids.

This clone has only one observation. This sample includes further DNA sequences coding for the same CDR3. The rearrangement joins TRBV6-5 to TRBJ2-7, with 7 bases that match TRBD1. This CDR3 is 14 amino acids long. The trim removed 4 bases at V and 4 bases at J, leaving 7 bases unmatched. Germline V gene sequence: CDR1 MNHEY, CDR2 SVGAGI. The CDR3: CASSSAGGTYEQYF. The CDR3 DNA sequence: TGTGCCAGCAGTTCCGCAGGGGGAACTTACGAGCAGTACTTC.

The chain is built from TRBV6-2 or TRBV6-3 and TRBJ1-2; D unresolved. V gave up 2 bases and J gave up 4 bases, with 14 bases separating them. In germline, CDR1 is MNHEY, CDR2 SVGEGT. The CDR3 runs to 15 residues. This CDR3 reads CASSYDGFTSYGYTF. DNA of the CDR3: TGTGCCAGCAGTTACGATGGTTTTACTTCCTATGGCTACACCTTC.

The rearrangement links TRBV10-3 to TRBJ1-5, with D possibly TRBD1 on 5 matching bases. Trimming cost V 9 bases and J 1 base, with 13 bases left between them. In germline, CDR1 is ENHRY, CDR2 SYGVKD. The CDR3 is 14 amino acids. CDR3 nucleotide sequence: TGTGCCATAAAGACAGAAGTGAGCAATCAGCCCCAGCATTTT. It encodes CAIKTEVSNQPQHF.

This rearrangement joins TRBV4-1 to TRBJ1-1, with D possibly matching TRBD1 (6 bases). The CDR3 is 15 amino acids. The germline V and J ends were trimmed by 5 bases and 4 bases, with 17 bases remaining between them. Germline V gives CDR1 MGHRA, CDR2 YSYEKL. CDR3 sequence (DNA): TGCGCCAGCAGCGTGCCGACAGGTCGGGGCACTGAAGCTTTCTTT. This gives the protein CASSVPTGRGTEAFF.

CDR3 sequence reads: CAISESSEGRGGKLFF. DNA of the CDR3: TGTGCCATCAGTGAGTCGTCAGAGGGGAGGGGAGGAAAACTGTTTTTT. V and J are TRBV10-3 and TRBJ1-4; D is possibly TRBD1 (5 bases). V dropped 0 bases and J dropped 10 bases, with 18 bases sitting between them. The CDR3 loop spans 16 amino acids. CDR1 and CDR2 from the germline V gene are ENHRY and SYGVKD.

The chain recombines TRBV20-1 with TRBJ2-5; no clear D gene. The CDR3 is 10 amino acids. V was pared by 5 bases and J by 7 bases, with 8 bases between. Looked up from germline, CDR1 is DFQATT and CDR2 is SNEGSKA (reference sequence). DNA for the CDR3: TGCAGTGCTTCTCCCGGGACCCAGTACTTC. Translation: CSASPGTQYF.